The 21 T cell receptor beta chains in this list originate from one sample, sequenced in a study of T cell responses to AZD1222 COVID-19 vaccine. The protocol was immunoSEQ multiplex PCR, while the TCRdb copy is restricted to in-frame clones and leaves out a portion. The sample has approximately 160,000 clones, roughly nine tenths seen once; the top ten hold around 0.99%. The input for sequencing was peripheral blood, taken 28 days after the second AZD1222 dose. The receptor source for this set is an adult who received the AZD1222 COVID-19 vaccine.

The CDR3, as DNA: TGCGCCAGCAGCTCGCGGGACAGTTACACCGGGGAGCTGTTTTTT. Protein sequence: CASSSRDSYTGELFF. This rearrangement joins TRBV5-1 to TRBJ2-2; D is possibly TRBD1 (7 bases). This CDR3 comprises 15 residues. V was clipped by 3 bases and J by 3 bases, with 12 bases between them. CDR1 SGHRS and CDR2 YFSETQ come from the germline V gene.

The chain recombines TRBV18 with TRBJ2-2; D uncertain. CDR3 length: 13 residues. Trimming pared 3 bases from V and 3 bases from J, leaving 5 bases between. Germline V gene data show CDR1 as KGHSH and CDR2 as LQKENI. This CDR3 reads CASSPRHTGELFF. The DNA of the CDR3 is TGTGCCAGCTCACCGCGGCACACCGGGGAGCTGTTTTTT.

This clone was seen only once. The rearrangement links TRBV12-3 or TRBV12-4 to TRBJ2-7; maybe TRBD1 (5 bases). The CDR3 has 12 residues. With 1 base removed from V and 6 bases from J, the gap between germline ends came to 7 bases. The CDR3 sequence is CASSLGGPEQYF. The CDR3, as DNA: TGTGCCAGCAGTTTAGGGGGCCCCGAGCAGTACTTC.

The chain has TRBV7-6 and TRBJ2-2; 7 bases line up with TRBD1. Germline loops: CDR1 SGHVS, CDR2 FNYEAQ. The trim removed 1 base at V and 1 base at J, leaving 3 bases unmatched. The CDR3 runs 16 residues. This CDR3 reads CASSLVPGGNTGELFF. The CDR3 DNA sequence: TGTGCCAGCAGCTTAGTTCCAGGGGGGAACACCGGGGAGCTGTTTTTT.

The chain couples TRBV5-6 to TRBJ2-7; 11 nucleotides match TRBD1. The germline V gene has CDR1 SGHDT and CDR2 YYEEEE. The CDR3 has 13 residues. The V and J ends lost 5 bases and 3 bases, in that order; junction bases with no gene match: 1. The CDR3, as DNA: TGTGCCAGCAGGGGACAGGGGGTCTACGAGCAGTACTTC. Amino acid sequence: CASRGQGVYEQYF. The entire variable domain, with the rest obtained from reference TRBV5-6 and TRBJ2-7, is as follows: DAGVTQSPTHLIKTRGQQVTLRCSPKSGHDTVSWYQQALGQGPQFIFQYYEEEERQRGNFPDRFSGHQFPNYSSELNVNALLLGDSALYLCASRGQGVYEQYFGPGTRLTVT.

The chain uses TRBV5-6 and TRBJ1-2; tentative D call: TRBD1 (5 bases). Germline values: CDR1 SGHDT, CDR2 YYEEEE. The CDR3 totals 16 residues. The V end lost 0 bases, the J end lost 0 bases, and 12 bases lay between the germline ends. The DNA of the CDR3 is TGTGCCAGCAGCTTGGACTCGGGGCTAGCTAACTATGGCTACACCTTC. This sequence encodes CASSLDSGLANYGYTF.

The chain joins TRBV7-9 to TRBJ2-7; D gene uncertain. The CDR3 runs 11 residues. The V end was cut by 5 bases, the J end by 1 base, with 3 bases between. From germline, CDR1 is SEHNR and CDR2 FQNEAQ (reference sequence). The CDR3 region has the DNA TGTGCCAGCAGCGAATCCTACGAGCAGTACTTC. Its protein is CASSESYEQYF.

This chain joins TRBV7-2 and TRBJ1-1; TRBD1 matches at 7 bases. The CDR3 extends over 15 amino acids. Germline CDR1 and CDR2: SGHTA and FQGNSA. V dropped 2 bases and J dropped 4; count of bases not matched to a gene: 7. In DNA, the CDR3 is TGTGCCAGCAGCTTAAGGACAGGTGCAGGCACTGAAGCTTTCTTT. Amino acid sequence: CASSLRTGAGTEAFF.

This clone was counted a single time. The chain joins TRBV18 to TRBJ1-1; D is uncertain. This CDR3 spans 13 amino acids. The germline CDR1 and CDR2 sequences are KGHSH and LQKENI. V was shortened by 4 bases and J by 1 base, with 7 bases between the two germline ends. CDR3 DNA: TGTGCCAGCTCACTACAAGAGAACACTGAAGCTTTCTTT. It specifies CASSLQENTEAFF. Based on the CDR3 plus reference TRBV18 and TRBJ1-1, the full variable domain is NAGVMQNPRHLVRRRGQEARLRCSPMKGHSHVYWYRQLPEEGLKFMVYLQKENIIDESGMPKERFSAEFPKEGPSILRIQQVVRGDSAAYFCASSLQENTEAFFGQGTRLTVV.

Written as DNA, the CDR3 is TGTGCCAGCAGTCAAACAGGGTATGGCTACACCTTC. Protein product: CASSQTGYGYTF. This chain uses TRBV28 with TRBJ1-2; tentatively, D is TRBD1 (6 bases). CDR3 length: 12 residues. Germline-derived CDR1 and CDR2 are MDHEN and SYDVKM. V shed 5 bases and J shed 5 bases, with 9 bases lying between them.

V and J are TRBV10-3 and TRBJ1-3, with a possible D match to TRBD1 (6 bases). Germline V CDR1 and CDR2: ENHRY, SYGVKD. V shed 6 bases and J shed 0 bases, with 12 bases lying between them. The CDR3 spans 15 residues. The CDR3 sequence: CAIRPTGRSGNTIYF. In DNA, the CDR3 is TGTGCCATCAGACCGACAGGTCGCTCTGGAAACACCATATATTTT.

The chain employs TRBV30 and TRBJ1-5; TRBD1 might be the D (6 bases). This CDR3 comprises 13 residues. Germline values: CDR1 GTSNPN, CDR2 SVGIG (reference sequence). Trimming shortened V by 4 bases and J by 5 bases, and 12 bases separated the two germline ends. Here the CDR3 reads CAWTQGGDQPQHF. As DNA, the CDR3 is TGTGCCTGGACACAGGGCGGGGATCAGCCCCAGCATTTT.

This chain links TRBV6-5 with TRBJ1-4; D ambiguous. This CDR3 has 11 residues. Germline-derived CDR1 and CDR2 are MNHEY and SVGAGI. V lost 3 bases and J 4 bases, leaving 0 bases between the germline ends. CDR3 in amino acids: CASSYNEKLFF. The DNA of the CDR3 is TGTGCCAGCAGTTATAATGAAAAACTGTTTTTT.

CDR3 sequence reads: CASTPGWGTGGDEQFF. The CDR3 DNA reads TGTGCCAGCACTCCCGGGTGGGGGACAGGGGGTGATGAGCAGTTCTTC. The rearrangement uses TRBV2 and TRBJ2-1; 11 bases map to TRBD1. Trimming cost V 7 bases and J 8 bases; bases outside gene matches: 13. Germline CDR1 SNHLY, CDR2 FYNNEI. The CDR3 loop spans 16 amino acids.

CDR3 sequence (DNA): TGTGCCAGCTCACCATCGGGGGAGGGCTACACCTTC. Protein product: CASSPSGEGYTF. The V and J genes are TRBV18 and TRBJ1-2, with a weak D call TRBD1 (5 bases). CDR1 is KGHSH and CDR2 is LQKENI in the germline V gene. Trimming left V 2 bases short and J 8 bases short, with 9 bases between. The CDR3 contains 12 residues.

V usage is TRBV27 and J usage is TRBJ2-7; D is perhaps TRBD2 (5 bases). Germline V CDR1 and CDR2: MNHEY, SMNVEV (reference sequence). Trimming took 5 bases from V and 7 from J, leaving 18 bases between them. The CDR3 consists of 14 residues. The DNA of the CDR3 is TGTGCCAGCAGTGTCGGGCCCCGGGATGGAGAGCAGTACTTC. This gives the protein CASSVGPRDGEQYF.

The chain carries TRBV6-6 and TRBJ1-1, with D unclear. The germline V gene has CDR1 MNHNY and CDR2 SVGAGI (reference sequence). The CDR3 is 13 amino acids. V dropped 7 bases and J dropped 1 base, with 10 bases sitting between them. The CDR3 nucleotides are TGTGCCAGCACCGAGAGAGAGAACACTGAAGCTTTCTTT. Its protein product is CASTERENTEAFF.

This clone was counted only a few times. The gene calls are TRBV6-1 and TRBJ2-3; 8 bases are shared with TRBD2. The CDR3 has 15 amino acids. CDR1 MNHNS and CDR2 SASEGT come from the germline V gene. V lost 3 bases, J lost 4 bases, and 6 bases stayed unmatched. The CDR3 DNA follows: TGTGCCAGCAGTGATAGAGCGGGGGTGCCAGATACGCAGTATTTT. It yields the protein CASSDRAGVPDTQYF.

The V and J genes are TRBV19 and TRBJ1-4, with 8 bases matching TRBD1. The CDR3 totals 17 residues. The V gene's germline CDR1 is LNHDA and CDR2 SQIVND (reference sequence). With V trimmed by 4 bases and J by 7 bases, 14 bases remained unmatched. CDR3 amino acids: CASSKAGTGPGGEKLFF. As DNA, the CDR3 is TGTGCCAGTAGTAAAGCCGGGACAGGCCCAGGAGGTGAAAAACTGTTTTTT.

The V and J genes are TRBV6-5 and TRBJ1-1; D is unresolved. CDR1 is MNHEY, CDR2 SVGAGI, per germline. This CDR3 contains 13 residues. Deletions cut 10 bases from V and 4 bases from J, with 16 bases between. The CDR3: CAITQTALTEAFF. DNA of the CDR3: TGTGCCATTACACAGACCGCTCTCACTGAAGCTTTCTTT.

This clone was recorded once. V gene TRBV6-5 combines with J gene TRBJ1-6; D perhaps matches TRBD1 (6 bases). Germline assignment: CDR1 MNHEY and CDR2 SVGAGI. This CDR3 region has 12 residues. With 7 bases removed from V and 9 bases from J, the gap between germline ends came to 10 bases. CDR3 DNA sequence: TGTGCCAGCAACAGGGAGATTTCACCCCTCCACTTT. Residues: CASNREISPLHF.